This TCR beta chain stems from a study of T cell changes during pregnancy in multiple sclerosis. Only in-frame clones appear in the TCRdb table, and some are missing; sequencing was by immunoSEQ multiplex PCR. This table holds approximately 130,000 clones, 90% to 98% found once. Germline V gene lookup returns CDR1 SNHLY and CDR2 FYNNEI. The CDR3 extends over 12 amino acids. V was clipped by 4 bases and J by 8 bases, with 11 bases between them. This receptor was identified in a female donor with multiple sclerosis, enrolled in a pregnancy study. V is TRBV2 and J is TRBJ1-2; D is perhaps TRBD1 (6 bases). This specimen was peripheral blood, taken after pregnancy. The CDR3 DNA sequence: TGTGCCAGCAGTGTACAGGGTGGCGGCTACACCTTC. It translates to CASSVQGGGYTF.